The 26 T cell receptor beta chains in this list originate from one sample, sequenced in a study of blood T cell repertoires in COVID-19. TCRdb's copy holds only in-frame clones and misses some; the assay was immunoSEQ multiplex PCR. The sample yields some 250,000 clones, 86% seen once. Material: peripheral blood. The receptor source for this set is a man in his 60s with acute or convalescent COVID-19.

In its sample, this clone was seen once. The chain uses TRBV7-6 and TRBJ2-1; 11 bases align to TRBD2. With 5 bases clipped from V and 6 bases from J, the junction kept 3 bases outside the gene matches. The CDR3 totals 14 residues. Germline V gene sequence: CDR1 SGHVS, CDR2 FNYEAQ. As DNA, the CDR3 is TGTGCCAGCAGCCCGGGACTAGCGGTCAATGAGCAGTTCTTC. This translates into CASSPGLAVNEQFF.

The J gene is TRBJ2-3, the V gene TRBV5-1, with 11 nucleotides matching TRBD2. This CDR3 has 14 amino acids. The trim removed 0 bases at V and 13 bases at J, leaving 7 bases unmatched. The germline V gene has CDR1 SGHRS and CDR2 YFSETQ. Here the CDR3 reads CASSLGLAGGREYF. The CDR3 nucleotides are TGCGCCAGCAGCTTGGGTCTAGCGGGAGGAAGGGAGTATTTT.

CDR3 in DNA: TGTGCCAGCAGCTTCGGACAGGCGTCTGGAAACACCATATATTTT. This sequence encodes CASSFGQASGNTIYF. V is TRBV11-2 and J is TRBJ1-3, with 7 bases identical to TRBD1. CDR3 length equals 15 residues. Trimming removed 3 bases from V and 1 base from J; junction bases left unmatched: 3. The germline CDR1 and CDR2 sequences are SGHAT and FQNNGV.

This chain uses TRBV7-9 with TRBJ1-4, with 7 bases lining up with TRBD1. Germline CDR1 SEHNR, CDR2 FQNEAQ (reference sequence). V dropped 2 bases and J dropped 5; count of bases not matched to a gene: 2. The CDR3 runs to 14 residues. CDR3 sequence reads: CASSLPGGNEKLFF. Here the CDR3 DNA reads TGTGCCAGCAGCTTACCAGGGGGAAATGAAAAACTGTTTTTT.

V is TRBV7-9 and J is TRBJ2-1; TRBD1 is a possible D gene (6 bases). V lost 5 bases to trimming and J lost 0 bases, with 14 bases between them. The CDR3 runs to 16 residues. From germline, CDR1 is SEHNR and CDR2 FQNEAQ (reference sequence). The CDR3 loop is CASSPHGTHSYNEQFF. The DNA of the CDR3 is TGTGCCAGCAGCCCCCACGGGACACACTCCTACAATGAGCAGTTCTTC.

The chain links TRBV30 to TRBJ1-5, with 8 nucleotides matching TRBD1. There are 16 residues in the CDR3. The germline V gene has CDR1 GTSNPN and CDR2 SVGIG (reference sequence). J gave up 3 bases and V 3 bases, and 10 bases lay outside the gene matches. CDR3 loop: CAWSPLWTGTNQPQHF. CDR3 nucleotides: TGTGCCTGGAGCCCACTCTGGACAGGGACCAATCAGCCCCAGCATTTT.

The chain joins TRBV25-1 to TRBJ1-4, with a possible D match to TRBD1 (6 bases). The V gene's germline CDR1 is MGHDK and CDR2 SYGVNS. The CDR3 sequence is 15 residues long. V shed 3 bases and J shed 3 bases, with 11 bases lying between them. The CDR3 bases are TGTGCCAGCAGTGATCGCGGACAGCCTAATGAAAAACTGTTTTTT. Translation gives CASSDRGQPNEKLFF.

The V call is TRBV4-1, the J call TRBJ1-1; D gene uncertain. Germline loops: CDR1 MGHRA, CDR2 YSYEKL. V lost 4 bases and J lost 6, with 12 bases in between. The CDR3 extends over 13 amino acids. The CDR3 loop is CASSPFPEAEAFF. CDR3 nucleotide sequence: TGCGCCAGCAGCCCCTTCCCAGAAGCTGAAGCTTTCTTT.

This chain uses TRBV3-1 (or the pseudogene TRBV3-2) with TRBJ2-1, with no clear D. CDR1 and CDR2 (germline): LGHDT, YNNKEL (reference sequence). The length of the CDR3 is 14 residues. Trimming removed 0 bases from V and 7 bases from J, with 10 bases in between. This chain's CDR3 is CASSQDWRWNEQFF. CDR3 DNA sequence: TGTGCCAGCAGCCAAGATTGGCGGTGGAATGAGCAGTTCTTC.

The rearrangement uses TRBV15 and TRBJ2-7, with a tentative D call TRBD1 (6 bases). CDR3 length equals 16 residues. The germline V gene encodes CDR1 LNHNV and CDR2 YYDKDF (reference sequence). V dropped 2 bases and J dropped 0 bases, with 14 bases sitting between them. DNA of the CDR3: TGTGCCACCAGCAGACCTTGGACAGAAAACTCCTACGAGCAGTACTTC. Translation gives CATSRPWTENSYEQYF.

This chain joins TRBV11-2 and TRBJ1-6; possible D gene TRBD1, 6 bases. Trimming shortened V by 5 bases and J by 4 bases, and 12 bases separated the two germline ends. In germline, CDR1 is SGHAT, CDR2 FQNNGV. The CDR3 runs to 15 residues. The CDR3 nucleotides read TGTGCCAGCAGCGCTCGCCAGGGGTATAATTCACCCCTCCACTTT. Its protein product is CASSARQGYNSPLHF.

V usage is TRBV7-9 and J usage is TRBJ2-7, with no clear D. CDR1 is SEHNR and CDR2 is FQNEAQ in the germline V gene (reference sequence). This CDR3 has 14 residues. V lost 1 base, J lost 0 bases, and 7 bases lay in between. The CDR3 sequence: CASSLDPTSYEQYF. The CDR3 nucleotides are TGTGCCAGCAGCTTAGACCCTACCTCCTACGAGCAGTACTTC. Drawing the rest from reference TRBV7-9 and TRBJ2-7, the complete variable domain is DTGVSQNPRHKITKRGQNVTFRCDPISEHNRLYWYRQTLGQGPEFLTYFQNEAQLEKSRLLSDRFSAERPKGSFSTLEIQRTEQGDSAMYLCASSLDPTSYEQYFGPGTRLTVT.

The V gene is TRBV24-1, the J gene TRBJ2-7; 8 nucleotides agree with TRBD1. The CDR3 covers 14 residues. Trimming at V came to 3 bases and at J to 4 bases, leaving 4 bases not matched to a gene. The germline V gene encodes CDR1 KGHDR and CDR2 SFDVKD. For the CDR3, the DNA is TGTGCCACCAGTGATACGGGACAGGCGTACGAGCAGTACTTC. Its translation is CATSDTGQAYEQYF.

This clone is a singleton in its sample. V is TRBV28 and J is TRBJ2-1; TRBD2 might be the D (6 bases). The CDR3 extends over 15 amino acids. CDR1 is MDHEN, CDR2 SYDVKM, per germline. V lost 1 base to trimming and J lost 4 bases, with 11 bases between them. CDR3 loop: CASSLYNSGYNEQFF. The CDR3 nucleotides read TGTGCCAGCAGTTTATACAATAGCGGTTACAATGAGCAGTTCTTC.

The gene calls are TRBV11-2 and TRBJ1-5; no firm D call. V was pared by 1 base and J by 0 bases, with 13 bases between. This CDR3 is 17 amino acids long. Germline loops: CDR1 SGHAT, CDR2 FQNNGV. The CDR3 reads CASSLGLEGYSNQPQHF. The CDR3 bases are TGTGCCAGCAGCTTAGGTCTTGAGGGTTATAGCAATCAGCCCCAGCATTTT.

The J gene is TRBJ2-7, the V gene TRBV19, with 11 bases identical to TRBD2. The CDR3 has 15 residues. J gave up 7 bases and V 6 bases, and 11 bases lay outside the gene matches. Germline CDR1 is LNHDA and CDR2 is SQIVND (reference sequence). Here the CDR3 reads CASSRSGRARREQYF. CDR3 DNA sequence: TGTGCCAGTAGCCGTAGCGGGAGGGCCAGGAGGGAGCAGTACTTC.

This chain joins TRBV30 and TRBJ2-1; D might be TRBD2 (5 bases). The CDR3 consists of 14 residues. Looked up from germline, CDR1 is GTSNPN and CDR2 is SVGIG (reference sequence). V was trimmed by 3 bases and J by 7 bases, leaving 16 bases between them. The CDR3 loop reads CAWRQAETSNEQFF. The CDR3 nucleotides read TGTGCCTGGAGACAAGCGGAGACCTCAAATGAGCAGTTCTTC.

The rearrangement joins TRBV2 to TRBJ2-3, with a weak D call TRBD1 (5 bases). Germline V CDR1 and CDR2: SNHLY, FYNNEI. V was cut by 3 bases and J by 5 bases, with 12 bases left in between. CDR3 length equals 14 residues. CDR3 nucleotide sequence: TGTGCCAGCAGTGACCAGGGTCCTCTAGATACGCAGTATTTT. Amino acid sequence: CASSDQGPLDTQYF.

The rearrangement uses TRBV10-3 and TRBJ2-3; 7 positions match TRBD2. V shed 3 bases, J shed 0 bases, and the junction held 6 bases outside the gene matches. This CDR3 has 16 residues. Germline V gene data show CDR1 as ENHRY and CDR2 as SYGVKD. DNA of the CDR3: TGTGCCATCAGTGAACTAGCGCGACCTAGCACAGATACGCAGTATTTT. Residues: CAISELARPSTDTQYF.

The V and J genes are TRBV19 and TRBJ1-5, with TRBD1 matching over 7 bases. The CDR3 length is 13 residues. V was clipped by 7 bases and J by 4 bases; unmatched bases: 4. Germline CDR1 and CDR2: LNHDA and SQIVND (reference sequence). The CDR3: CASTRQGNQPQHF. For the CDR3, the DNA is TGTGCCAGTACCCGACAGGGAAATCAGCCCCAGCATTTT. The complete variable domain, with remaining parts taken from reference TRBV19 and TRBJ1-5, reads DGGITQSPKYLFRKEGQNVTLSCEQNLNHDAMYWYRQDPGQGLRLIYYSQIVNDFQKGDIAEGYSVSREKKESFPLTVTSAQKNPTAFYLCASTRQGNQPQHFGDGTRLSIL.

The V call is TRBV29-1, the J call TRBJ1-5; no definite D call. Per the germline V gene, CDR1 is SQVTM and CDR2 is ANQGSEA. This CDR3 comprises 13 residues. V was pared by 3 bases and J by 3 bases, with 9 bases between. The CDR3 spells CSVERRVNQPQHF. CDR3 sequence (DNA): TGCAGCGTTGAGCGACGGGTCAATCAGCCCCAGCATTTT.

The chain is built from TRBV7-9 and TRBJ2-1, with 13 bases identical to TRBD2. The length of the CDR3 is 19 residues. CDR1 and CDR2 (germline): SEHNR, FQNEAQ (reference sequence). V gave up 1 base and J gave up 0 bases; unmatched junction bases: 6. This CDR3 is CASSLVGTSGKSSYNEQFF. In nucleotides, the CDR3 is TGTGCCAGCAGCTTAGTCGGGACTAGCGGGAAGAGCTCCTACAATGAGCAGTTCTTC.

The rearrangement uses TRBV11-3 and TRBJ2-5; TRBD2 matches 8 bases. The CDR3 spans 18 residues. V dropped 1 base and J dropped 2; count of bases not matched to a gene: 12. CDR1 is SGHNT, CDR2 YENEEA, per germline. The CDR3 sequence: CASSLGSSGLAGQETQYF. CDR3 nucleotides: TGTGCCAGCAGCTTAGGTTCCTCGGGGCTAGCGGGTCAAGAGACCCAGTACTTC.

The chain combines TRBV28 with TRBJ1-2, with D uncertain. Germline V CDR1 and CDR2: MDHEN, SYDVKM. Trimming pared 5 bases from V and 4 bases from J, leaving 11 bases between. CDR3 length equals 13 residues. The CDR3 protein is CASSPGRSYGYTF. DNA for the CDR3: TGTGCCAGCAGTCCCGGGAGGTCCTATGGCTACACCTTC.

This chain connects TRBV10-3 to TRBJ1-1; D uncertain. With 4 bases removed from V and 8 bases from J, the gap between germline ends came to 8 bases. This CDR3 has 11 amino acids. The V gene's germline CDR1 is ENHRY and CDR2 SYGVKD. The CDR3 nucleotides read TGTGCCATCAGTGCAGAGGCCGAAGCTTTCTTT. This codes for CAISAEAEAFF.

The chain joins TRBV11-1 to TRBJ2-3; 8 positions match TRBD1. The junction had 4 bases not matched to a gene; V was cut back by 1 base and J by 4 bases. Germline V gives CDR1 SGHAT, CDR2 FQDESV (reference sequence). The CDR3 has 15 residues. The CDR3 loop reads CASSLDQGAPDTQYF. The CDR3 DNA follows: TGTGCCAGCAGCTTAGACCAGGGGGCTCCAGATACGCAGTATTTT.